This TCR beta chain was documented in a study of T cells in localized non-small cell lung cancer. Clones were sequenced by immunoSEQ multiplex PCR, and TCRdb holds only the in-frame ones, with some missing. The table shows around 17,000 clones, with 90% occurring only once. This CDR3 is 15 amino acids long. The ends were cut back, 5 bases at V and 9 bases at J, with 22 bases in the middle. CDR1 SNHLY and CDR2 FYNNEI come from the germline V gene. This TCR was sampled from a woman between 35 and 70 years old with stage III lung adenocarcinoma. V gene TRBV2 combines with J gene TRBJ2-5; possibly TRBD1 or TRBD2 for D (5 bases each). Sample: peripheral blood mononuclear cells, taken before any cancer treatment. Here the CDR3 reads CASSLINTQQEAQYF. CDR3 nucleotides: TGTGCCAGCAGTCTTATTAACACCCAACAGGAGGCCCAGTACTTC. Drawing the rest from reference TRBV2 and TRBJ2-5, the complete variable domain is EPEVTQTPSHQVTQMGQEVILRCVPISNHLYFYWYRQILGQKVEFLVSFYNNEISEKSEIFDDQFSVERPDGSNFTLKIRSTKLEDSAMYFCASSLINTQQEAQYFGPGTRLLVL.